Following are 32 T cell receptor beta chains from one sample sequenced in a study of shared clonotypes between healthy human individuals. Method: immunoSEQ multiplex PCR; TCRdb's copy keeps in-frame clones and lacks some. This sample carries about 1,900,000 clones, about 95% of them seen once, and the ten largest clones take around 1%. Naive CD8 isolation took CD45RO-negative cells positively selected for CCR7 and excluded terminally differentiated effector memory CD45RA+ cells. Sample: naive CD8+ T cells sorted from blood. These receptors were obtained from a man between 18 and 29 years old in good health.

The V gene is TRBV11-2, the J gene TRBJ2-7, with 7 nucleotides matching TRBD2. The ends lost 5 bases at V and 0 bases at J; junction bases unmatched: 4. CDR3 length equals 14 residues. Looked up from germline, CDR1 is SGHAT and CDR2 is FQNNGV. The CDR3 sequence: CASSRAGVSYEQYF. In DNA form, the CDR3 reads TGTGCCAGCAGCCGGGCGGGAGTCTCCTACGAGCAGTACTTC.

The table lists this clone with a count of one. The V and J genes are TRBV19 and TRBJ2-1; TRBD2 aligns across 8 bases. CDR1 is LNHDA and CDR2 is SQIVND in the germline V gene (reference sequence). After removal of 3 bases from V and 3 bases from J, the junction contained 10 bases not matched to a gene. The length of the CDR3 is 17 residues. CDR3 bases: TGTGCCAGTAGTATTGGGGTGGCGGGAGGTAACTACAATGAGCAGTTCTTC. Translated, it gives CASSIGVAGGNYNEQFF.

CDR3 bases: TGTGCCAGCAGAAGACCGGGACTAGCGAAGGAAGAGACCCAGTACTTC. Translating gives CASRRPGLAKEETQYF. The chain couples TRBV6-7 to TRBJ2-5; TRBD2 matches 10 bases. TRBV6-7 is marked as an open reading frame, function uncertain. The CDR3 runs 16 residues. With V trimmed by 6 bases and J by 3 bases, 10 bases remained unmatched.

J is TRBJ2-2 and V is TRBV27, with D tentatively TRBD1 or TRBD2 (5 bases each). Trimming removed 4 bases at V and 3 bases at J, with 9 bases between. The CDR3 has 14 amino acids. Germline V gene data show CDR1 as MNHEY and CDR2 as SMNVEV (reference sequence). DNA of the CDR3: TGTGCCAGCAGTTCCGGGACCCACACCGGGGAGCTGTTTTTT. Its protein product is CASSSGTHTGELFF.

In regard to this clone: The sample carries other DNA sequences with the same CDR3. This chain connects TRBV5-6 to TRBJ2-1, with D unclear. The CDR3 has 12 residues. The ends were cut back, 3 bases at V and 3 bases at J, with 4 bases in the middle. Germline V gene data show CDR1 as SGHDT and CDR2 as YYEEEE. The CDR3 protein is CASSSGYNEQFF. The CDR3 nucleotides read TGTGCCAGCAGCTCGGGCTACAATGAGCAGTTCTTC.

The J gene is TRBJ1-2, the V gene TRBV4-1; 8 bases are a match to TRBD1. V dropped 7 bases and J dropped 5; count of bases not matched to a gene: 9. This CDR3 has 14 amino acids. CDR1 MGHRA and CDR2 YSYEKL come from the germline V gene. The CDR3 nucleotides read TGCGCCAGCACTCAGACCGGGACAGGTTATGGCTACACCTTC. Its protein product is CASTQTGTGYGYTF.

The chain uses TRBV7-9 and TRBJ2-1; 13 nucleotides agree with TRBD2. The CDR3 runs to 16 residues. The germline V gene has CDR1 SEHNR and CDR2 FQNEAQ (reference sequence). Unmatched junction bases numbered 8, after V lost 4 bases and J lost 8 bases. The CDR3 coding sequence is TGTGCCAGCAGCTCGAGACTAGCGGGAGGCGAGGATGAGCAGTTCTTC. Protein sequence: CASSSRLAGGEDEQFF. The variable domain in full, completed from reference TRBV7-9 and TRBJ2-1, reads DTGVSQNPRHKITKRGQNVTFRCDPISEHNRLYWYRQTLGQGPEFLTYFQNEAQLEKSRLLSDRFSAERPKGSFSTLEIQRTEQGDSAMYLCASSSRLAGGEDEQFFGPGTRLTVL.

This sequence joins TRBV9 and TRBJ2-7; the match to TRBD1 covers 7 bases. J was trimmed by 0 bases and V by 2 bases; bases with no gene match: 5. The CDR3 is made up of 15 amino acids. Germline CDR1 SGDLS, CDR2 YYNGEE. The CDR3 is CASSVDRESSYEQYF. CDR3 DNA sequence: TGTGCCAGCAGCGTCGACAGGGAGAGCTCCTACGAGCAGTACTTC.

The rearrangement uses TRBV5-6 and TRBJ1-6; TRBD1 matches 7 bases. Germline CDR1 and CDR2: SGHDT and YYEEEE. This CDR3 is built from 17 residues. Trimming cost V 4 bases and J 1 base; bases outside gene matches: 8. CDR3 nucleotides: TGTGCCAGCAGCCCGGGACAGATGAGGTCCTATAATTCACCCCTCCACTTT. Residues: CASSPGQMRSYNSPLHF.

V usage is TRBV7-9 and J usage is TRBJ1-1; D is perhaps TRBD1 (5 bases). Germline assignment: CDR1 SEHNR and CDR2 FQNEAQ (reference sequence). The CDR3 runs 13 residues. Trimming took off 5 bases at V and 3 bases at J, with 10 bases between the two ends. CDR3: CASSPGEHTEAFF. CDR3 nucleotides: TGTGCCAGCAGCCCGGGGGAACACACTGAAGCTTTCTTT.

The chain combines TRBV29-1 with TRBJ2-1, with 15 bases identical to TRBD2. This CDR3 spans 17 amino acids. Germline V gene sequence: CDR1 SQVTM, CDR2 ANQGSEA. Germline trimming cut 3 bases from V and 4 bases from J; bases unmatched to any gene: 7. The CDR3 DNA reads as TGCAGCGTTGAGTTGGGGACTAGCGGGAGGACGTACAATGAGCAGTTCTTC. This codes for CSVELGTSGRTYNEQFF.

V usage is TRBV9 and J usage is TRBJ2-2, with 11 bases that match TRBD2. Trimming took 0 bases from V and 4 from J; bases not matched to a gene: 11. CDR3 length: 19 amino acids. Germline values: CDR1 SGDLS, CDR2 YYNGEE. CDR3 coding DNA: TGTGCCAGCAGCGTAGCTAGTTTATCTAGCGGGGGGACCACCGGGGAGCTGTTTTTT. It specifies CASSVASLSSGGTTGELFF. The complete variable domain, with remaining parts taken from reference TRBV9 and TRBJ2-2, reads DSGVTQTPKHLITATGQRVTLRCSPRSGDLSVYWYQQSLDQGLQFLIQYYNGEERAKGNILERFSAQQFPDLHSELNLSSLELGDSALYFCASSVASLSSGGTTGELFFGEGSRLTVL.

CDR3 region: CASSYEGGVEETQYF. Here the CDR3 DNA reads TGTGCCAGCAGTTACGAGGGAGGGGTGGAAGAGACCCAGTACTTC. The rearrangement joins TRBV6-6 to TRBJ2-5, with TRBD2 matching 7 bases. Germline trimming cut 2 bases from V and 3 bases from J; bases unmatched to any gene: 6. Germline loops: CDR1 MNHNY, CDR2 SVGAGI (reference sequence). The CDR3 extends over 15 amino acids.

This rearrangement joins TRBV10-2 to TRBJ1-5, with a tentative D call TRBD1 (5 bases). Trimming cost V 4 bases and J 0 bases, with 10 bases left between them. The CDR3 is 15 amino acids. The germline CDR1 and CDR2 sequences are WSHSY and SAAADI. CDR3 DNA sequence: TGCGCCAGCAGTGTTGCAGGGAATAGCAATCAGCCCCAGCATTTT. Protein: CASSVAGNSNQPQHF.

Points on this clone: This same CDR3 is encoded by further DNA sequences in the sample. The chain has TRBV6-5 and TRBJ2-3, with D unclear. This CDR3 region has 14 residues. The germline V and J ends were trimmed by 2 bases and 0 bases, with 6 bases remaining between them. Germline-derived CDR1 and CDR2 are MNHEY and SVGAGI. The CDR3 coding sequence is TGTGCCAGCAGTTACCTATCTAGCACAGATACGCAGTATTTT. It specifies CASSYLSSTDTQYF.

This rearrangement joins TRBV5-1 to TRBJ1-4; D gene uncertain. With 5 bases removed from V and 0 bases from J, the gap between germline ends came to 5 bases. The germline gives CDR1 SGHRS, CDR2 YFSETQ. CDR3 length equals 13 residues. The CDR3 nucleotides are TGCGCCAGCAGGGACGCAACTAATGAAAAACTGTTTTTT. Encoded protein: CASRDATNEKLFF.

The chain recombines TRBV4-3 with TRBJ2-1; D uncertain. Germline loops: CDR1 LGHNA, CDR2 YSLEER. V dropped 0 bases and J dropped 12 bases, with 24 bases sitting between them. The CDR3 has 17 amino acids. The CDR3 nucleotides read TGCGCCAGCAGCCAAGATACTTGGGGAACTGGCAGCTACTCGCAGTTCTTC. Amino acid sequence: CASSQDTWGTGSYSQFF.

The V gene is TRBV7-2, the J gene TRBJ1-5; D is unclear. This CDR3 comprises 13 residues. V lost 0 bases to trimming and J lost 5 bases, with 5 bases between them. Germline values: CDR1 SGHTA, CDR2 FQGNSA. CDR3: CASSLALDQPQHF. CDR3 bases: TGTGCCAGCAGCTTAGCGCTCGATCAGCCCCAGCATTTT.

A word on this clone: Mismatch with germline at one junction end may stem from a read error. The V gene is TRBV7-7, the J gene TRBJ2-1, with D tentatively TRBD2 (5 bases). Germline-derived CDR1 and CDR2 are SSHAT and FNYEAQ (reference sequence). This CDR3 is built from 13 residues. CDR3 loop: CASSLARGGEQFF. In nucleotides, the CDR3 is TGTGCTAGCAGCTTAGCCCGGGGTGGTGAGCAGTTCTTC.

The rearrangement uses TRBV29-1 and TRBJ2-3; D is unclear. This CDR3 comprises 10 residues. Germline V gene lookup returns CDR1 SQVTM and CDR2 ANQGSEA. With 8 bases removed from V and 7 bases from J, the gap between germline ends came to 10 bases. CDR3 protein: CSPVNHTQYF. In DNA, the CDR3 is TGCAGCCCGGTCAATCATACGCAGTATTTT.

Here the CDR3 reads CASSAGDGPYEQYF. The CDR3 region has the DNA TGCGCCAGCAGCGCAGGGGACGGACCCTACGAGCAGTACTTC. V is TRBV5-1 and J is TRBJ2-7; D perhaps matches TRBD1 (6 bases). Germline CDR1 SGHRS, CDR2 YFSETQ. The V end was cut by 4 bases, the J end by 2 bases, with 13 bases between. This CDR3 comprises 14 residues.

This clone was counted a single time. The CDR3 DNA follows: TGTGCCATCAGTGCCCTGGGGGCGGACTCCTCCTACGAGCAGTACTTC. It is translated as CAISALGADSSYEQYF. The V gene is TRBV10-3, the J gene TRBJ2-7, with D possibly matching TRBD1 (6 bases). The V gene lost 4 bases and the J gene lost 0 bases, with 16 bases spanning the gap. Germline-derived CDR1 and CDR2 are ENHRY and SYGVKD. The CDR3 runs to 16 residues.

The chain couples TRBV5-5 to TRBJ1-5, with a possible D match to TRBD1 (5 bases). Deletions cut 4 bases from V and 0 bases from J, with 11 bases between. Per the germline V gene, CDR1 is SGHKS and CDR2 is YYEKEE (reference sequence). The CDR3 has 15 residues. As DNA, the CDR3 is TGTGCCAGCAGCCCGGGACGGATTAGCAATCAGCCCCAGCATTTT. Protein product: CASSPGRISNQPQHF.

The genes are TRBV28 and TRBJ1-1; D might be TRBD1 (5 bases). The germline V gene encodes CDR1 MDHEN and CDR2 SYDVKM. There are 13 residues in the CDR3. The CDR3 DNA follows: TGTGCGACGAAGGGGTATGAGAACACTGAAGCTTTCTTT. This encodes CATKGYENTEAFF.

The rearrangement joins TRBV4-1 to TRBJ2-5; D is possibly TRBD1 or TRBD2 (5 bases each). This CDR3 has 16 amino acids. Germline CDR1 reads MGHRA; CDR2 reads YSYEKL. V lost 1 base, J lost 2 bases, and 14 bases lay in between. The CDR3 sequence: CASSQVIRDEQETQYF. The CDR3 DNA follows: TGCGCCAGCAGCCAAGTAATACGGGACGAACAAGAGACCCAGTACTTC.

The chain uses TRBV27 and TRBJ1-1, with a tentative D call TRBD1 (5 bases). Per the germline V gene, CDR1 is MNHEY and CDR2 is SMNVEV (reference sequence). This CDR3 is built from 15 residues. V was shortened by 1 base and J by 4 bases, with 13 bases between the two germline ends. CDR3 in amino acids: CASSLWGGSGTEAFF. As DNA, the CDR3 is TGTGCCAGCAGTTTATGGGGGGGATCGGGCACTGAAGCTTTCTTT.

A word on this clone: Other nucleotide sequences from this sample produce the same CDR3. This rearrangement joins TRBV7-9 to TRBJ2-2, with 12 bases aligning to TRBD1. The V gene end was trimmed by 5 bases and the J gene end by 6 bases; junction bases not matched to a gene: 4. The germline CDR1 and CDR2 sequences are SEHNR and FQNEAQ (reference sequence). This CDR3 region has 15 residues. The CDR3 reads CASSQGQGAPGELFF. CDR3 nucleotides: TGTGCCAGCAGCCAGGGACAGGGGGCGCCCGGGGAGCTGTTTTTT. Supplemented by reference TRBV7-9 and TRBJ2-2, the full variable domain reads DTGVSQNPRHKITKRGQNVTFRCDPISEHNRLYWYRQTLGQGPEFLTYFQNEAQLEKSRLLSDRFSAERPKGSFSTLEIQRTEQGDSAMYLCASSQGQGAPGELFFGEGSRLTVL.

This clone was observed once. This rearrangement joins TRBV5-5 to TRBJ2-7; D possibly matches TRBD1 or TRBD2 (6 bases each). Germline V lookup: CDR1 SGHKS, CDR2 YYEKEE (reference sequence). The CDR3 spans 14 residues. Trimming cost V 4 bases and J 4 bases, with 15 bases left between them. CDR3 DNA sequence: TGTGCCAGCAGCGTCGGTGGGGGGCGGTACGAGCAGTACTTC. As protein: CASSVGGGRYEQYF.

This chain uses TRBV19 with TRBJ1-1; a weak D match, TRBD1 (5 bases). The CDR3 extends over 14 amino acids. The V gene lost 9 bases and the J gene lost 1 base, with 15 bases spanning the gap. The germline CDR1 and CDR2 sequences are LNHDA and SQIVND (reference sequence). CDR3 protein: CASTGQEWNTEAFF. For the CDR3, the DNA is TGTGCCAGCACGGGGCAGGAGTGGAACACTGAAGCTTTCTTT.

The genes are TRBV30 and TRBJ2-7, with 12 bases that match TRBD2. The CDR3 runs to 13 residues. J was trimmed by 6 bases and V by 5 bases; bases with no gene match: 5. Germline V gene lookup returns CDR1 GTSNPN and CDR2 SVGIG (reference sequence). The CDR3 DNA reads as TGTGCCTGGCAACTAGCGGGAGGAGGCGAGCAGTACTTC. This translates into CAWQLAGGGEQYF. Full variable domain (missing parts from reference TRBV30 and TRBJ2-7): SQTIHQWPATLVQPVGSPLSLECTVEGTSNPNLYWYRQAAGRGLQLLFYSVGIGQISSEVPQNLSASRPQDRQFILSSKKLLLSDSGFYLCAWQLAGGGEQYFGPGTRLTVT.

V usage is TRBV29-1 and J usage is TRBJ2-7; maybe TRBD1 (5 bases). Germline lookup yields CDR1 SQVTM and CDR2 ANQGSEA. V lost 7 bases and J lost 7, with 20 bases in between. CDR3 size: 13 residues. CDR3 coding DNA: TGCAGCGGCAAGGACACAACCCTGATGGAGCAGTACTTC. Its protein product is CSGKDTTLMEQYF.

The chain uses TRBV4-1 and TRBJ2-1; D remains unclear. This CDR3 is built from 16 residues. Deletions cut 4 bases from V and 4 bases from J, with 17 bases between. Germline lookup yields CDR1 MGHRA and CDR2 YSYEKL. In nucleotides, the CDR3 is TGCGCCAGCAGCCTGATATCCGGGTACTCATACAATGAGCAGTTCTTC. It is translated as CASSLISGYSYNEQFF.